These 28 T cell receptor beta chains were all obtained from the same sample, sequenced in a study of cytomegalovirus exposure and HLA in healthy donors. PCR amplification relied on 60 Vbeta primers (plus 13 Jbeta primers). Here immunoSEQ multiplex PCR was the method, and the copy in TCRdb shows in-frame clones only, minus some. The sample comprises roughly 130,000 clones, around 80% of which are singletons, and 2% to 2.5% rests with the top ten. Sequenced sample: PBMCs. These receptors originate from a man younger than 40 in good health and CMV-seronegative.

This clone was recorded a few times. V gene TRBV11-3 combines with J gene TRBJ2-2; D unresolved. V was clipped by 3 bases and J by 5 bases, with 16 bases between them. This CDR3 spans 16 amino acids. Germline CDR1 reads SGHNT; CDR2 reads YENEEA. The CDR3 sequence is CASSLRPEQSTGELFF. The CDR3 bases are TGTGCCAGCAGCTTGCGGCCAGAGCAATCTACCGGGGAGCTGTTTTTT. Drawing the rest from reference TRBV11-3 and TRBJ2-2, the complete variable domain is EAGVVQSPRYKIIEKKQPVAFWCNPISGHNTLYWYLQNLGQGPELLIRYENEEAVDDSQLPKDRFSAERLKGVDSTLKIQPAELGDSAVYLCASSLRPEQSTGELFFGEGSRLTVL.

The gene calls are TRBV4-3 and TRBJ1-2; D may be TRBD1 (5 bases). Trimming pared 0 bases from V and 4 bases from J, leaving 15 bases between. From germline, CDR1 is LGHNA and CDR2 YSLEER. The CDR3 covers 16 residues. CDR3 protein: CASSQERGARAYGYTF. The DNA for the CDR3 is TGCGCCAGCAGCCAAGAGCGAGGAGCCAGGGCCTATGGCTACACCTTC.

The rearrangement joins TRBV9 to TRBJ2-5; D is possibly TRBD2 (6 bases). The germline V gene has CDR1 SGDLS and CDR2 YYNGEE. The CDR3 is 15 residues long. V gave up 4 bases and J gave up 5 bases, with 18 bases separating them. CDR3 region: CASSPAGPPMETQYF. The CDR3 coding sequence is TGTGCCAGCAGCCCTGCGGGGCCCCCAATGGAGACCCAGTACTTC.

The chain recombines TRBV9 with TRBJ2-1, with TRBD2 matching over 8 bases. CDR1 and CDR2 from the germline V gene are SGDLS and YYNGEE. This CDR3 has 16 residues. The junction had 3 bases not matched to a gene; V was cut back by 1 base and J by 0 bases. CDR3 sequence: CASSVSGGSSYNEQFF. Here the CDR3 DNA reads TGTGCCAGCAGCGTAAGCGGGGGTAGCTCCTACAATGAGCAGTTCTTC.

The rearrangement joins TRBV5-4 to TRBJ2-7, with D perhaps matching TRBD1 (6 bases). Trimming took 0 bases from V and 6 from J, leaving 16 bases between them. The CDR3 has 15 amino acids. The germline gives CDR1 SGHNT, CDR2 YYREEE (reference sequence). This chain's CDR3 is CASSLVTGKGSEQYF. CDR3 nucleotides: TGTGCCAGCAGCTTGGTCACAGGGAAGGGATCCGAGCAGTACTTC.

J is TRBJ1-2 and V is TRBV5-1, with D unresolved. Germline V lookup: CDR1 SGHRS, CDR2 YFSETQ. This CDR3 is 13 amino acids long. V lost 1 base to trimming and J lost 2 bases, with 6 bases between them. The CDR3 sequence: CASSLTENYGYTF. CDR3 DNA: TGCGCCAGCAGCTTGACGGAGAACTATGGCTACACCTTC.

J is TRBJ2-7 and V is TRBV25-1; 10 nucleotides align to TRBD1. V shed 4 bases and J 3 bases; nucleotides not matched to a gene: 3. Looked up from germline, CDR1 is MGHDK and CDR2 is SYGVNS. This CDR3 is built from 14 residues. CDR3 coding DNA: TGTGCCAGCAGTGCCCGGACAGGGGGCTACGAGCAGTACTTC. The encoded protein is CASSARTGGYEQYF.

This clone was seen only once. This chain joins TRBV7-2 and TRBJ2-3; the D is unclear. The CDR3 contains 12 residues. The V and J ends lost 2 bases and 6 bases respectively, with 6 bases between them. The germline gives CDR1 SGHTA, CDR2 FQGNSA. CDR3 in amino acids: CASSLMSDTQYF. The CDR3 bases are TGTGCCAGCAGCTTAATGTCGGATACGCAGTATTTT.

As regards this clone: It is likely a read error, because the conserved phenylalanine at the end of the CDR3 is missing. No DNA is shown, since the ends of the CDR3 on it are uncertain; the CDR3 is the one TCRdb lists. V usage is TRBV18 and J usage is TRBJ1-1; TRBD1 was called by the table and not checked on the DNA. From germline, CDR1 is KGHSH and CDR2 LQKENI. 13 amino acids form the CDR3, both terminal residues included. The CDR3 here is CASSPLGQEGLTL.

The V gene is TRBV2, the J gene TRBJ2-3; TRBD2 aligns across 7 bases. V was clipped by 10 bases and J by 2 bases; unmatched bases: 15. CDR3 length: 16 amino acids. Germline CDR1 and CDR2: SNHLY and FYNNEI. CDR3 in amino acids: CATASGGGGTTDTQYF. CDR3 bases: TGTGCCACGGCCTCCGGTGGGGGGGGGACCACAGATACGCAGTATTTT. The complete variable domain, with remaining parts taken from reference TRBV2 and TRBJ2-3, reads EPEVTQTPSHQVTQMGQEVILRCVPISNHLYFYWYRQILGQKVEFLVSFYNNEISEKSEIFDDQFSVERPDGSNFTLKIRSTKLEDSAMYFCATASGGGGTTDTQYFGPGTRLTVL.

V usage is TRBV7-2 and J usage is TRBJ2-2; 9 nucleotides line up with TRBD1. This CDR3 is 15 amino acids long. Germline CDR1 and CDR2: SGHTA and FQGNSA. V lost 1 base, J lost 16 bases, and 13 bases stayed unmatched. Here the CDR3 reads CASSLVGGQGPRRFF. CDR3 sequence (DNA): TGTGCCAGCAGCTTAGTTGGAGGACAGGGGCCGCGTAGGTTTTTT.

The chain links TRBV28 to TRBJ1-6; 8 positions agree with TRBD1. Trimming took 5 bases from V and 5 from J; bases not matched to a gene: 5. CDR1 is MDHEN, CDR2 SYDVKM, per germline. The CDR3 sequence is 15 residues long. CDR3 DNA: TGTGCCAGCAGTCCCAGGGGGCGAGATAATTCACCCCTCCACTTT. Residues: CASSPRGRDNSPLHF. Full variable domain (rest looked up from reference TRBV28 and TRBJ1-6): DVKVTQSSRYLVKRTGEKVFLECVQDMDHENMFWYRQDPGLGLRLIYFSYDVKMKEKGDIPEGYSVSREKKERFSLILESASTNQTSMYLCASSPRGRDNSPLHFGNGTRLTVT.

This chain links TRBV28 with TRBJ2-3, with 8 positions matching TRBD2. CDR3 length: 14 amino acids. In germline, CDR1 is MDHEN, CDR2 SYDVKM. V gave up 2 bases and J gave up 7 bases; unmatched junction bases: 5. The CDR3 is CASSLAGGSHTQYF. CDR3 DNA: TGTGCCAGCAGTTTAGCGGGGGGATCACATACGCAGTATTTT.

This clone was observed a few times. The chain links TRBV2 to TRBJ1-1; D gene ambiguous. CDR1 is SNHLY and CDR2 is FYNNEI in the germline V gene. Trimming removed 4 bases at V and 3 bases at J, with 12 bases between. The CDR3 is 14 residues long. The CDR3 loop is CASSGSWGDTEAFF. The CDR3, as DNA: TGTGCCAGCAGTGGGTCGTGGGGAGACACTGAAGCTTTCTTT. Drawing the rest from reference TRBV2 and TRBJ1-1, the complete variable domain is EPEVTQTPSHQVTQMGQEVILRCVPISNHLYFYWYRQILGQKVEFLVSFYNNEISEKSEIFDDQFSVERPDGSNFTLKIRSTKLEDSAMYFCASSGSWGDTEAFFGQGTRLTVV.

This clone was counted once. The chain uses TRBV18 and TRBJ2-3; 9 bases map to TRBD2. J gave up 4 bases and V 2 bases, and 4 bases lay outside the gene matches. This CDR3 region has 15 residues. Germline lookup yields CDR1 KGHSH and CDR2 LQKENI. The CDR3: CASSPGGGAADTQYF. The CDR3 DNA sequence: TGTGCCAGCTCACCAGGCGGGGGGGCGGCAGATACGCAGTATTTT.

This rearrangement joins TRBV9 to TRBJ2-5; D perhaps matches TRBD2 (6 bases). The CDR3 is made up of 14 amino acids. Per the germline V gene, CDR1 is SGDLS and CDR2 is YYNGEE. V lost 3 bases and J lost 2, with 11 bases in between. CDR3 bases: TGTGCCAGCAGCGCCGGGACTTATCAAGAGACCCAGTACTTC. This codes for CASSAGTYQETQYF.

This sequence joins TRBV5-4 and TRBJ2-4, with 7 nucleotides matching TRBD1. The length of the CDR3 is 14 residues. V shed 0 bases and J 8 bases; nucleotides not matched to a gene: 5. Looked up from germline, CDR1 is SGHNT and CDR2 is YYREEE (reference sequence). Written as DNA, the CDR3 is TGTGCCAGCAGCTTGGCCGGGACAGAATACATTCAGTACTTC. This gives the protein CASSLAGTEYIQYF.

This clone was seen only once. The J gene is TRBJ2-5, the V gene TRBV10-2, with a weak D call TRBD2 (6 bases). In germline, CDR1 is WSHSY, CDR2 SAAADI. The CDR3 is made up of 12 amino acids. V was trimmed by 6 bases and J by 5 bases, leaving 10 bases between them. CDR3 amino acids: CASRRSGETQYF. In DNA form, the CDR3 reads TGCGCCAGCAGGAGGAGCGGGGAGACCCAGTACTTC.

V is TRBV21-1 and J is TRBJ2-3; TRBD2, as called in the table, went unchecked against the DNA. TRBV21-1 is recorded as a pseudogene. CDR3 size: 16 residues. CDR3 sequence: CASSKVGGPLADTQYF. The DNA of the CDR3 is TGTGCCAGCAGCAAAGTCGGGGGGCCCCTCGCAGATACGCAGTATTTT.

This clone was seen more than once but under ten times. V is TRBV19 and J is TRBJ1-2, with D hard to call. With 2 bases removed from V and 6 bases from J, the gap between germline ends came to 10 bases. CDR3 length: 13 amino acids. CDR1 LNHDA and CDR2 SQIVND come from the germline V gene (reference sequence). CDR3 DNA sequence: TGTGCCAGTAGTATAACGAGCCACCATGGCTACACCTTC. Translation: CASSITSHHGYTF.

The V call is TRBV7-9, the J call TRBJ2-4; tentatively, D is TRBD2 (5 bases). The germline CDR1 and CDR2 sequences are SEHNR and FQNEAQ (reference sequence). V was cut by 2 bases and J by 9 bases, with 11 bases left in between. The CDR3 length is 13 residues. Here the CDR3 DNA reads TGTGCCAGCAGCTTACCCCTGGGGAGCATTCAGTACTTC. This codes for CASSLPLGSIQYF.

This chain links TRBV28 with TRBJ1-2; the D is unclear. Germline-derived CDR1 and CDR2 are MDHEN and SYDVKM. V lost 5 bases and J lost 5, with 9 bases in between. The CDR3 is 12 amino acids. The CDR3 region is CASSPHIYGYTF. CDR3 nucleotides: TGTGCCAGCAGTCCCCACATTTATGGCTACACCTTC.

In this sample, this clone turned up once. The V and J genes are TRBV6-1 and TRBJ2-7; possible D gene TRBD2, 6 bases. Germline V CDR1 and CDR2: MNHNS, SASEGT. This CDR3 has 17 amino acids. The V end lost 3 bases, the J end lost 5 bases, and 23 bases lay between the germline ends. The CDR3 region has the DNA TGTGCCAGCAGTGATCTAATTAGGGTCACCGGGGGTAACGAGCAGTACTTC. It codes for CASSDLIRVTGGNEQYF.

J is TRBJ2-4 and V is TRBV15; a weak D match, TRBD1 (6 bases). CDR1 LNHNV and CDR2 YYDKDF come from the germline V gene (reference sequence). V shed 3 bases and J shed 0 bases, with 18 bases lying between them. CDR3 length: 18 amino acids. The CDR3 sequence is CATSRTGPQVIAKNIQYF. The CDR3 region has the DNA TGTGCCACCAGCAGGACAGGTCCTCAGGTCATAGCCAAAAACATTCAGTACTTC.

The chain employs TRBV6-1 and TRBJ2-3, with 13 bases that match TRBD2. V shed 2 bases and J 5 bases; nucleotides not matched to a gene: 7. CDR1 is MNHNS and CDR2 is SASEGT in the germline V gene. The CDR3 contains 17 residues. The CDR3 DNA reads TGTGCCAGCAGTGAACGCCGACTAGCGGGGGGAGGAGATACGCAGTATTTT. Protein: CASSERRLAGGGDTQYF.

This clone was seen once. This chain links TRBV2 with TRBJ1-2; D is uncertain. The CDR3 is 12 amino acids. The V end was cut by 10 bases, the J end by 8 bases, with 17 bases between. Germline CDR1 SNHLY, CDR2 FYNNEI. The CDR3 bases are TGTGCCACCAAGGAGTTAGGAGGAGGCTACACCTTC. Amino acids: CATKELGGGYTF. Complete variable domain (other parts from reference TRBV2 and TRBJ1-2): EPEVTQTPSHQVTQMGQEVILRCVPISNHLYFYWYRQILGQKVEFLVSFYNNEISEKSEIFDDQFSVERPDGSNFTLKIRSTKLEDSAMYFCATKELGGGYTFGSGTRLTVV.

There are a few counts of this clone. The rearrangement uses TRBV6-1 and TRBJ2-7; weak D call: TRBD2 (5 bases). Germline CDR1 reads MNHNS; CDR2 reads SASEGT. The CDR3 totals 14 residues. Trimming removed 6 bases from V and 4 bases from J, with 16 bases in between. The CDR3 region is CASRKASGEYEQYF. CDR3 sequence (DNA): TGTGCCAGCAGGAAGGCGTCCGGGGAGTACGAGCAGTACTTC.

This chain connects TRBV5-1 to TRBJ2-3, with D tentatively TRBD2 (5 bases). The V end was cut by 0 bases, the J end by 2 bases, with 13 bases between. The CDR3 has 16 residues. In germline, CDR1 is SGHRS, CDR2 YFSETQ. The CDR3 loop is CASSLDFGVSTDTQYF. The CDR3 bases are TGCGCCAGCAGCTTGGATTTCGGGGTATCCACAGATACGCAGTATTTT.